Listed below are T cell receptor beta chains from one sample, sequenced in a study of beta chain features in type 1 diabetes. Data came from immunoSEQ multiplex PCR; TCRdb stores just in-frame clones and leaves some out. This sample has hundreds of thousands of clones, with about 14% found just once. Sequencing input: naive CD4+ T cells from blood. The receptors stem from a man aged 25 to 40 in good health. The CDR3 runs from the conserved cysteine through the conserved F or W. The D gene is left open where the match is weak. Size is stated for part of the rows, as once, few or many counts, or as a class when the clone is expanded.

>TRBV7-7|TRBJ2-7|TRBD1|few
TGTGCCAGCAGCCCGGGACAGGCCGCCATCTACGAGCAGTACTTC
CASSPGQAAIYEQYF
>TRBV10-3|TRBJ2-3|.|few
TGTGCCATCAGTGAGAGGCTGGCTGGGGCGCAGTATTTT
CAISERLAGAQYF
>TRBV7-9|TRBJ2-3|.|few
TGTGCCAGCAGCTTGGGTAGCAAAGCAGATACGCAGTATTTT
CASSLGSKADTQYF
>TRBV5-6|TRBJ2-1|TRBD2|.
TGTGCCAGCAGCTGGCTACTAGCGGCCCAGGAGCAGTTCTTC
CASSWLLAAQEQFF
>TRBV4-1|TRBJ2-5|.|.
TGCGCCAGCAGGGACAGCCTCCAAGAGACCCAGTACTTC
CASRDSLQETQYF
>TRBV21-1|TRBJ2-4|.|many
TGTGCCAGCAGCGATGAGACGGGCCTAGCCAAAAACATTCAGTACTTC
CASSDETGLAKNIQYF
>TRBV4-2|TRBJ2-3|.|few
TGTGCCAGCAGCCCGTCTGTACACCTCGCAGATACGCAGTATTTT
CASSPSVHLADTQYF
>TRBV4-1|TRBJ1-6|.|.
TGCGCCAGCAGCCCCCCGTGGGATAATTCACCCCTCCACTTT
CASSPPWDNSPLHF
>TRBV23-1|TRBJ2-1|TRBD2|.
TGCGCCAGCAGACCCGGGACTAGCGGACACAATGAGCAGTTCTTC
CASRPGTSGHNEQFF
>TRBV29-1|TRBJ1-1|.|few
TGCAGCGGGAGAACGGAGGCCGGAGCTTTCTTT
CSGRTEAGAFF
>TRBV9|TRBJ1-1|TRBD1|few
TGTGCCAGCAGCGTAGGAACACCCGGGACAGGGGAATCTTTCTTT
CASSVGTPGTGESFF
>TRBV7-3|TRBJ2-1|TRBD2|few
TGTGCCAGCAGCCCCGGACTAGCGGGAGTAAATGAGCAGTTCTTC
CASSPGLAGVNEQFF
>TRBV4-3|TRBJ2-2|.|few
TGCGCCAGCAGCCGGAGCGCAGGGATCACCGGGGAGCTGTTTTTT
CASSRSAGITGELFF
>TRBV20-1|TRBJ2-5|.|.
TGCAGTGCTATCGCAGGGGAGACCCAGTACTTC
CSAIAGETQYF
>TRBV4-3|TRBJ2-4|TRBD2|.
TGCGCCAGCAGCCAAGATAGGGCGGGAGGGATCAACATTCAGTACTTC
CASSQDRAGGINIQYF
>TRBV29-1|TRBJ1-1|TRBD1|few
TGCAGCGTTGCTAACAGGGGTGTCTACACTGAAGCTTTCTTT
CSVANRGVYTEAFF
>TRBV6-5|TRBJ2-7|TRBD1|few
TGTGCCAGCAGCCGTCAGGGGGATCACGAGCAGTACTTC
CASSRQGDHEQYF
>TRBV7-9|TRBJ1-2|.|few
TGTGCCAGCAGCGCGGATACCCCCGCCCGCAGGAGCTCGGATGGCTACACCTTC
CASSADTPARRSSDGYTF
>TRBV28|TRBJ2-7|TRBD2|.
TGTGCCAGCAGTTTGTGGACTAGCGGGCCCTACGAGCAGTACTTC
CASSLWTSGPYEQYF
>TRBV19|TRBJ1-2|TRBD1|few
TGTGCCAGTAGTATACAGGGGGCCTATGGCTACACCTTC
CASSIQGAYGYTF
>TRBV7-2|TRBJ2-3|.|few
TGTGCCAGCAGCTTATCCAGGGAAACAGATACGCAGTATTTT
CASSLSRETDTQYF
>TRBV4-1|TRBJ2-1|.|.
TGTGCCAGCAGCACCCCTTACAATGAGCAGTTCTTC
CASSTPYNEQFF
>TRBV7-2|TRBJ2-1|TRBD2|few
TGTGCCAGCAGCGCGACTAGCGGGAGCTCCTACAATGAGCAGTTCTTC
CASSATSGSSYNEQFF
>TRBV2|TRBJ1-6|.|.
TGTGCCAGCAGTGACGAAGAACGCCTCCACTTT
CASSDEERLHF
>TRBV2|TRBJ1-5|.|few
TGTGCCAGCAACATGGGGACATCTTATCAGCCCCAGCATTTT
CASNMGTSYQPQHF
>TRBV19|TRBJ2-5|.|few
TGTGCCAGTAGTATCAAAGAGACCCAGTACTTC
CASSIKETQYF
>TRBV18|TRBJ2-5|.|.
TGTGCCAGCTCAGCGATCCCGGGAGTCCAAGAGACCCAGTACTTC
CASSAIPGVQETQYF
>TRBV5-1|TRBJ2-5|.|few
TGCGCCAGCAGCTTGGGGACGAGCCAAGAGACCCAGTACTTC
CASSLGTSQETQYF
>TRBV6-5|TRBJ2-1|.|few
TGTGCCAGCACCCGTGACAATGAGCAGTTCTTC
CASTRDNEQFF
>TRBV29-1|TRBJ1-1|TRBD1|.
TGCAGCGGAAGGACAGGGGGTCTGAACACTGAAGCTTTCTTT
CSGRTGGLNTEAFF
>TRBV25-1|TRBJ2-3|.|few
TGTGCCAGTCTCGGAGTGACAGATACGCAGTATTTT
CASLGVTDTQYF
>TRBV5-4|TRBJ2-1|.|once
TGTGCCAGCAGCCCGGATCCGGGGGTTTCCTACAATGAGCAGTTCTTC
CASSPDPGVSYNEQFF
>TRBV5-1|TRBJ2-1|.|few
TGCGCCAGCAGCTTGGCAGGGGCCCATCGTCTTAACAATGAGCAGTTCTTC
CASSLAGAHRLNNEQFF
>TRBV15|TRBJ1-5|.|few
TGTGCCACCCAGGAATTGTCTGCCAATCAGCCCCAGCATTTT
CATQELSANQPQHF
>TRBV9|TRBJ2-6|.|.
TGTGCCAGCAGCGTAGAGGGACATTCGCTTACTGGGGCCAACGTCCTGACTTTC
CASSVEGHSLTGANVLTF
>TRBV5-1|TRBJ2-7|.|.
TGCGCCAGCTCACCAGGGATGACTCGGGACGAGCAGTACTTC
CASSPGMTRDEQYF
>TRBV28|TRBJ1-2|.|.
TGTGCCACACATAACTATGGCTACACCTTC
CATHNYGYTF
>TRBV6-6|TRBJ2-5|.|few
TGTGCCAGCAGTTACTCCGAACCGGGACTCAAGTACTTC
CASSYSEPGLKYF
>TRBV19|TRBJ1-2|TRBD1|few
TGTGCCAGTAGTAGGGGACAGGGCTATGGCTACACCTTC
CASSRGQGYGYTF
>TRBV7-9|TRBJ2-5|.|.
TGTGCCAGCAGCTTACCCTTCCCTGGGGCACCCCAAGAGACCCAGTACTTC
CASSLPFPGAPQETQYF